The 22 T cell receptor beta chains below were found in one sample sequenced in a study of blood T cell repertoires in COVID-19. The data were produced by immunoSEQ multiplex PCR, yet TCRdb's version contains in-frame clones alone and is incomplete. The profile shows under 140,000 clones, nearly 90% of them singletons. The specimen sequenced was peripheral blood. Receptors originate from a human donor in a cohort sampled during active COVID-19.

This clone was observed a handful of times. The gene calls are TRBV7-3 and TRBJ2-5, with 7 bases fitting TRBD1. The CDR3 spans 14 residues. Germline V CDR1 and CDR2: SGHTA, FQGTGA. With 1 base clipped from V and 3 bases from J, the junction kept 2 bases outside the gene matches. As DNA, the CDR3 is TGTGCCAGCAGCTTAAAAGGGGGCGAAGAGACCCAGTACTTC. Translated, it gives CASSLKGGEETQYF.

The sample holds one count of this clone. V gene TRBV2 combines with J gene TRBJ2-1; possibly TRBD2 for D (6 bases). Looked up from germline, CDR1 is SNHLY and CDR2 is FYNNEI. Trimming removed 6 bases at V and 5 bases at J, with 17 bases between. The CDR3 runs to 15 residues. CDR3 in amino acids: CASRESAGPNNEQFF. The CDR3 bases are TGTGCCAGCAGGGAATCGGCGGGGCCTAACAATGAGCAGTTCTTC.

V is TRBV3-1 (or the pseudogene TRBV3-2) and J is TRBJ1-1; D call uncertain. CDR1 and CDR2 from the germline V gene are LGHDT and YNNKEL (reference sequence). The CDR3 sequence is 13 residues long. Trimming cost V 4 bases and J 5 bases, with 11 bases left between them. The CDR3: CASSPLEGTEAFF. The CDR3 DNA reads TGTGCCAGCAGCCCGTTAGAGGGTACTGAAGCTTTCTTT.

This chain uses TRBV7-2 with TRBJ1-4; TRBD1 might be the D (5 bases). V was pared by 5 bases and J by 0 bases, with 10 bases between. Looked up from germline, CDR1 is SGHTA and CDR2 is FQGNSA. This CDR3 is built from 15 residues. The CDR3 nucleotides are TGTGCCAGCAGCCTAGGGGACTCAACTAATGAAAAACTGTTTTTT. It yields the protein CASSLGDSTNEKLFF.

CDR3 in amino acids: CASSIDASSGAYNEQFF. The CDR3 region has the DNA TGTGCCAGTAGTATAGATGCGAGTAGCGGAGCCTACAATGAGCAGTTCTTC. V is TRBV19 and J is TRBJ2-1; D is possibly TRBD2 (6 bases). Trimming pared 0 bases from V and 2 bases from J, leaving 14 bases between. CDR3 length equals 17 residues. Germline V gives CDR1 LNHDA, CDR2 SQIVND (reference sequence).

As to this clone: Just one base apart from a much larger clone, this may be a read error. The chain uses TRBV27 and TRBJ2-3, with D hard to call. V was cut by 3 bases and J by 0 bases, with 7 bases left in between. Germline V gives CDR1 MNHEY, CDR2 SMNVEV (reference sequence). The CDR3 is 14 amino acids. The CDR3 coding sequence is TGTGCCAGCAGTTTCTCAACTAGCACAGATACGCAGTATTTT. It encodes CASSFSTSTDTQYF.

The chain couples TRBV20-1 to TRBJ2-7; 8 bases line up with TRBD1. This CDR3 is 14 amino acids long. V lost 3 bases to trimming and J lost 3 bases; unmatched junction nucleotides: 7. Germline loops: CDR1 DFQATT, CDR2 SNEGSKA (reference sequence). The CDR3 region has the DNA TGCAGTGCTAGTGGGTCTGGACAGGGCTACGAGCAGTACTTC. Translation: CSASGSGQGYEQYF.

This clone was counted once. The chain is built from TRBV7-3 and TRBJ2-3; the D gene is possibly TRBD2 (6 bases). The length of the CDR3 is 15 residues. Germline CDR1 reads SGHTA; CDR2 reads FQGTGA. The V gene lost 1 base and the J gene lost 0 bases, with 8 bases spanning the gap. This CDR3 is CASSLSGVSTDTQYF. The DNA for the CDR3 is TGTGCCAGCAGCTTAAGCGGGGTTAGCACAGATACGCAGTATTTT.

The V call is TRBV2, the J call TRBJ2-1; 7 bases are a match to TRBD2. The germline V gene has CDR1 SNHLY and CDR2 FYNNEI. There are 13 residues in the CDR3. V trimming: 3 bases; J trimming: 10 bases; junction bases outside the gene matches: 6. This chain's CDR3 is CASSDSASGEQFF. The CDR3 bases are TGTGCCAGCAGTGACAGTGCTAGCGGCGAGCAGTTCTTC.

DNA for the CDR3: TGTGCCAGCAGCTTGGGTAGGGGGTTTGGTGGCTACACCTTC. Its translation: CASSLGRGFGGYTF. The V call is TRBV5-6, the J call TRBJ1-2; D is perhaps TRBD1 (6 bases). Between the trimmed V and J ends, which lost 0 bases and 7 bases, there was a span of 13 bases. The CDR3 is 14 amino acids. Germline lookup yields CDR1 SGHDT and CDR2 YYEEEE. Full variable domain (missing parts from reference TRBV5-6 and TRBJ1-2): DAGVTQSPTHLIKTRGQQVTLRCSPKSGHDTVSWYQQALGQGPQFIFQYYEEEERQRGNFPDRFSGHQFPNYSSELNVNALLLGDSALYLCASSLGRGFGGYTFGSGTRLTVV.

The gene calls are TRBV12-5 and TRBJ2-6; 8 bases map to TRBD1. From germline, CDR1 is LGHNT and CDR2 FRNRAP. The CDR3 loop spans 18 amino acids. J lost 3 bases, V lost 2 bases, and 9 bases had no gene match. CDR3 coding DNA: TGTGCTAGTGGTTTGCGGCAGGGGGCTGTCGGTGGGGCCAACGTCCTGACTTTC. Residues: CASGLRQGAVGGANVLTF.

The chain combines TRBV7-9 with TRBJ1-1; D not certain. Between the trimmed V and J ends, which lost 5 bases and 1 base, there was a span of 11 bases. The CDR3 consists of 14 residues. The V gene's germline CDR1 is SEHNR and CDR2 FQNEAQ (reference sequence). CDR3: CASSLPRRNTEAFF. DNA of the CDR3: TGTGCCAGCAGCCTACCTAGACGGAACACTGAAGCTTTCTTT.

The rearrangement joins TRBV9 to TRBJ2-1; D is unresolved. Trimming removed 0 bases from V and 4 bases from J, with 11 bases in between. CDR1 SGDLS and CDR2 YYNGEE come from the germline V gene. CDR3 length: 15 residues. In DNA form, the CDR3 reads TGTGCCAGCAGCGTAGCTCCTGCAGAATACAATGAGCAGTTCTTC. It encodes CASSVAPAEYNEQFF.

This clone was observed once. This chain connects TRBV18 to TRBJ2-1, with 7 bases aligning to TRBD2. The V gene's germline CDR1 is KGHSH and CDR2 LQKENI. V was clipped by 2 bases and J by 9 bases; unmatched bases: 10. This CDR3 has 15 residues. CDR3 amino acids: CASSPSSGSLGEQFF. Written as DNA, the CDR3 is TGTGCCAGCTCACCATCTAGCGGTAGTTTGGGTGAGCAGTTCTTC.

The chain recombines TRBV6-2 or TRBV6-3 with TRBJ2-5; TRBD1 agrees at 7 bases. The CDR3 is 12 residues long. Germline trimming cut 4 bases from V and 4 bases from J; bases unmatched to any gene: 0. CDR1 and CDR2 from the germline V gene are MNHEY and SVGEGT. The chain's CDR3 is CASSSGGETQYF. Written as DNA, the CDR3 is TGTGCCAGCAGTTCAGGGGGAGAGACCCAGTACTTC.

This clone has only one observation. The rearrangement uses TRBV5-1 and TRBJ1-3, with D perhaps TRBD1 (6 bases). Germline V gene sequence: CDR1 SGHRS, CDR2 YFSETQ. The CDR3 extends over 15 amino acids. Deletions cut 4 bases from V and 0 bases from J, with 11 bases between. CDR3 DNA sequence: TGCGCCAGCAGCCTGGACAGCCTCTCTGGAAACACCATATATTTT. Amino acid sequence: CASSLDSLSGNTIYF.

The rearrangement joins TRBV7-9 to TRBJ1-6; 9 nucleotides agree with TRBD1. The germline gives CDR1 SEHNR, CDR2 FQNEAQ (reference sequence). This CDR3 has 14 amino acids. Trimming at V came to 4 bases and at J to 9 bases, leaving 4 bases not matched to a gene. The CDR3 DNA reads as TGTGCCAGCAGCTCGGGACAGGGCAGTTCACCCCTCCACTTT. Translated, it gives CASSSGQGSSPLHF. The entire variable domain, with the rest obtained from reference TRBV7-9 and TRBJ1-6, is as follows: DTGVSQNPRHKITKRGQNVTFRCDPISEHNRLYWYRQTLGQGPEFLTYFQNEAQLEKSRLLSDRFSAERPKGSFSTLEIQRTEQGDSAMYLCASSSGQGSSPLHFGNGTRLTVT.

The V gene is TRBV7-2, the J gene TRBJ1-1; D may be TRBD1 (5 bases). CDR1 SGHTA and CDR2 FQGNSA come from the germline V gene. V lost 5 bases and J lost 4, with 20 bases in between. The CDR3 spans 16 residues. For the CDR3, the DNA is TGTGCCAGCAGCGCTCTTGGGAGGGGCGGGAGCACTGAAGCTTTCTTT. Translating it yields CASSALGRGGSTEAFF.

This clone was seen just once. This chain links TRBV9 with TRBJ2-2; D might be TRBD2 (5 bases). CDR3 length equals 14 residues. V dropped 4 bases and J dropped 1 base, with 8 bases sitting between them. The germline V gene has CDR1 SGDLS and CDR2 YYNGEE. The CDR3: CASSREVNTGELFF. CDR3 sequence (DNA): TGTGCCAGCAGCCGGGAAGTGAACACCGGGGAGCTGTTTTTT.

The chain carries TRBV6-1 and TRBJ1-1, with D perhaps matching TRBD1 (5 bases). V lost 3 bases and J 0 bases, leaving 11 bases between the germline ends. There are 15 residues in the CDR3. The germline CDR1 and CDR2 sequences are MNHNS and SASEGT. For the CDR3, the DNA is TGTGCCAGCAGTGATACGGGACTTATGAACACTGAAGCTTTCTTT. Translated, it gives CASSDTGLMNTEAFF.

The J gene is TRBJ2-1, the V gene TRBV7-9; 7 nucleotides align to TRBD1. Germline CDR1 SEHNR, CDR2 FQNEAQ (reference sequence). V was pared by 5 bases and J by 9 bases, with 10 bases of the junction left unmatched. The CDR3 is 14 residues long. CDR3 sequence (DNA): TGTGCCAGCAGCACTCGACAGGGATATAGTGAGCAGTTCTTC. This encodes CASSTRQGYSEQFF.

The chain is built from TRBV7-9 and TRBJ2-1, with no clear D. With 6 bases removed from V and 4 bases from J, the gap between germline ends came to 16 bases. Germline lookup yields CDR1 SEHNR and CDR2 FQNEAQ (reference sequence). The CDR3 runs 15 residues. The CDR3 DNA sequence: TGTGCCAGCAGATCGATTCTCGGGTTTTACAATGAGCAGTTCTTC. Translating gives CASRSILGFYNEQFF.